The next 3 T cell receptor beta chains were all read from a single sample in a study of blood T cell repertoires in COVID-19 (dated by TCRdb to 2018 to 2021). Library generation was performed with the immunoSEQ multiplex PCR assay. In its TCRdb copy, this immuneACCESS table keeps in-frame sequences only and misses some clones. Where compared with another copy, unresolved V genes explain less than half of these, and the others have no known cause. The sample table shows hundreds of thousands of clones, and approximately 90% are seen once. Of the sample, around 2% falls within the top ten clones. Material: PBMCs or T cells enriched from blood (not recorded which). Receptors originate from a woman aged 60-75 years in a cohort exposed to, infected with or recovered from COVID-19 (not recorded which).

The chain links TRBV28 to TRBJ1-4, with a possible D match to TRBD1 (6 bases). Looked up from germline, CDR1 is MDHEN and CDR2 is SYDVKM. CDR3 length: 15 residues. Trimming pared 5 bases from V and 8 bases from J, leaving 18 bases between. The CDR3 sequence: CASSPVRDKLEKLFF. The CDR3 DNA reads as TGTGCCAGCAGTCCAGTCCGGGACAAATTAGAAAAACTGTTTTTT. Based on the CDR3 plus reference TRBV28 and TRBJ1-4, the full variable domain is DVKVTQSSRYLVKRTGEKVFLECVQDMDHENMFWYRQDPGLGLRLIYFSYDVKMKEKGDIPEGYSVSREKKERFSLILESASTNQTSMYLCASSPVRDKLEKLFFGSGTQLSVL.

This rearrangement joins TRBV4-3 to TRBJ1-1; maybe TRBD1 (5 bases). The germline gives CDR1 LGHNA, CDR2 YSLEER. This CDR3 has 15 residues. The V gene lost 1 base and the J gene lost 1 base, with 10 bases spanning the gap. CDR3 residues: CASSQVIRENTEAFF. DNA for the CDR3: TGCGCCAGCAGCCAAGTCATCAGGGAGAACACTGAAGCTTTCTTT.

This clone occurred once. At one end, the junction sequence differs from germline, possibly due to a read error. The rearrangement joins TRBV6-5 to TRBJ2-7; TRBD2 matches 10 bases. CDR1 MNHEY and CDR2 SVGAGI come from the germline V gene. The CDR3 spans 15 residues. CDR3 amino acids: CASTATSGTSHEQYF. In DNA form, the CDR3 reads TGTGCCAGCACTGCCACTAGCGGGACCTCCCACGAGCAGTACTTC.